This T cell receptor (beta chain) was captured in a study of beta chain features in type 1 diabetes. Sorting of CD4+ naive, central memory, regulatory and stem cell-like memory cells was performed via CD45RO/CCR7/CD25/CD127/CD95/CD27. Sequenced material consisted of expressed TCRB transcripts (all of the isolated RNA was reverse transcribed). Assay: immunoSEQ multiplex PCR; the TCRdb copy retains only in-frame clones and omits some. The profile shows roughly 450,000 clones, more than 9.5% of them singletons. Sequencing used naive CD4+ T cells from blood. The source of this sequence is a woman younger than 30 in good health.

The CDR3: CASSPGTGFHEQYF. As DNA, the CDR3 is TGTGCCAGCAGCCCCGGGACAGGCTTCCACGAGCAGTACTTC. The chain joins TRBV7-9 to TRBJ2-7, with 8 positions matching TRBD1. CDR3 length: 14 residues. CDR1 is SEHNR, CDR2 FQNEAQ, per germline (reference sequence). V shed 5 bases, J shed 5 bases, and the junction held 8 bases outside the gene matches.